The T cell receptor beta chain described here comes from a study of human T cells and chemical hapten exposure. General study results and limits: TCRs exceeding a frequency of 1 in 1000 stayed unchanged under DPC sensitization.

This clonotype was seen a few times. The antigen remains unidentified. The sample's time point: patch test 3, about 24 weeks after DPC sensitization. The treatment denotes: therapeutic diphenylcyclopropenone sensitization with weekly scalp DPC. From germline, CDR1 is DFQATT and CDR2 SNEGSKA (reference sequence). This CDR3 has 12 amino acids. The ends were cut back, 5 bases at V and 0 bases at J, with 5 bases in the middle. As the library was built, unique molecular identifiers were attached to individual cDNA molecules. MiXCR, run by TCRdb on the RACE reads, gives a single entry per CDR3 protein. Of fewer than 100,000 distinct CDR3 sequences listed, about a tenth are singletons.

The input for sequencing was whole blood, taken in connection with sensitization to the hapten diphenylcyclopropenone (DPC). The clonotype comes from a woman aged 25 to 45 with alopecia areata. Some clones in this sample may be carry-over from other donors' samples. The chain uses TRBV20-1 and TRBJ2-4; D is undetermined. In nucleotides, the CDR3 is TGCAGTGCTTCTCAAGCCAAAAACATTCAGTACTTC. Its protein is CSASQAKNIQYF.